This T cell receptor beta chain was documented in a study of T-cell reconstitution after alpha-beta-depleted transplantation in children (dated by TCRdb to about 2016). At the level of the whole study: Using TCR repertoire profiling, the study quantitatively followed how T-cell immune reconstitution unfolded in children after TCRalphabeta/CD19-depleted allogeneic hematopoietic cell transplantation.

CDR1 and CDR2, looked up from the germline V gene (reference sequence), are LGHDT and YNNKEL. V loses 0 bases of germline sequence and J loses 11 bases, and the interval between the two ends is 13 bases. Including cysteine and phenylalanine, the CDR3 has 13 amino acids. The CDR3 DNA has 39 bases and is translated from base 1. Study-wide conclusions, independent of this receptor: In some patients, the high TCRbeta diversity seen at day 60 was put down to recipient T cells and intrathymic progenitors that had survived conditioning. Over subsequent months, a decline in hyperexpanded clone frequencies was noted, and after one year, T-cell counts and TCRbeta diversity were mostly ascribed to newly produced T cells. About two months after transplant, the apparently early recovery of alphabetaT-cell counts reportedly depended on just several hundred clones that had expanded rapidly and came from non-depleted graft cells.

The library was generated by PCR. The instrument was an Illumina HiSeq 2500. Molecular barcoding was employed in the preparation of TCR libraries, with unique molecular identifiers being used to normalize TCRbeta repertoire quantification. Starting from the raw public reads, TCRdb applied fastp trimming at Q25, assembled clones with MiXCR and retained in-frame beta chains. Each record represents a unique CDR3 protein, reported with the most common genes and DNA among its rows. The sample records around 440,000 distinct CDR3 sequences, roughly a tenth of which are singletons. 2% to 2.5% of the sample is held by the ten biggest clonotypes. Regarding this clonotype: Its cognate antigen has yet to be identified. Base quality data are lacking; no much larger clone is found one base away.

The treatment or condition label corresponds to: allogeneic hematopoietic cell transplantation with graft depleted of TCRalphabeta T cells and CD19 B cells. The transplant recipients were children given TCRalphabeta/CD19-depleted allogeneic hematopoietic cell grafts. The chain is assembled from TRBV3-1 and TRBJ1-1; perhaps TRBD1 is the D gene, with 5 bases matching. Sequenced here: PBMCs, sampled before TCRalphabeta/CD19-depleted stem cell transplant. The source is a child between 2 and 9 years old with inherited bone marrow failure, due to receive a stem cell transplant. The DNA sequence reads TGTGCCAGCAGCCAAGAGGTAGAGACAGAGGCTTTCTTT. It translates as CASSQEVETEAFF.